One sample yielded the 29 T cell receptor beta chains listed below, sequenced in a study of CD8+CD57+ T cells in acquired aplastic anemia. Genomic DNA served as template for TCR beta VDJ and CDR3 profiling. TCRdb reanalysed the reads using MiXCR and keeps one entry per CDR3 protein. The table has just over 450,000 distinct CDR3 sequences, approximately 32% seen once. Sequencing was done on patients that had shown CD8+CD57+ cell expansion by flow cytometry. Sequencing used sorted CD4+, CD8+, or CD8+CD57+ T cells (not recorded which) from PBMCs. The receptors shown here come from a human donor with aplastic anemia.

The chain is built from TRBV15 and TRBJ1-2, with D tentatively TRBD1 (5 bases). The germline CDR1 and CDR2 sequences are LNHNV and YYDKDF (reference sequence). The CDR3 runs to 17 residues. V was pared by 0 bases and J by 7 bases, with 21 bases between. The CDR3 bases are TGTGCCACCAGCAGAGATCTCTGGGGGTCTGGGCAGAGTGGCTACACCTTC. As protein: CATSRDLWGSGQSGYTF.

Note on this clonotype: One end of the junction varies from germline; a read error may be responsible. This chain joins TRBV7-6 and TRBJ2-2, with 7 bases aligning to TRBD1. Germline V gene lookup returns CDR1 SGHVS and CDR2 FNYEAQ. The CDR3 length is 14 residues. The chain's CDR3 is CTSSLLQGTGELFF. The CDR3 DNA reads as TGTACCAGCAGCTTACTACAGGGGACCGGGGAGCTGTTTTTT.

This clonotype was detected only a few times. This chain uses TRBV6-1 with TRBJ1-2; D is ambiguous. Deletions cut 8 bases from V and 8 bases from J, with 18 bases between. The CDR3 runs 13 residues. Germline V gene data show CDR1 as MNHNS and CDR2 as SASEGT. CDR3 amino acids: CASFRTPQEGYTF. CDR3 in DNA: TGTGCCAGCTTCCGAACCCCTCAGGAAGGCTACACCTTC.

This clonotype was found a few times. A clone one base away is much larger, so this may be a read error. The chain has TRBV19 and TRBJ2-7; a weak D match, TRBD2 (6 bases). This CDR3 spans 14 amino acids. The V gene's germline CDR1 is LNHDA and CDR2 SQIVND (reference sequence). Trimming pared 4 bases from V and 3 bases from J, leaving 13 bases between. The CDR3 is CASSNGTFNYEQYF. CDR3 nucleotide sequence: TGTGCCAGTAGTAACGGGACTTTCAACTACGAGCAGTACTTC. Drawing the rest from reference TRBV19 and TRBJ2-7, the complete variable domain is DGGITQSPKYLFRKEGQNVTLSCEQNLNHDAMYWYRQDPGQGLRLIYYSQIVNDFQKGDIAEGYSVSREKKESFPLTVTSAQKNPTAFYLCASSNGTFNYEQYFGPGTRLTVT.

The chain recombines TRBV20-1 with TRBJ2-1; 9 bases are shared with TRBD2. CDR3 length: 15 amino acids. V was pared by 4 bases and J by 6 bases, with 10 bases of the junction left unmatched. Germline CDR1 is DFQATT and CDR2 is SNEGSKA (reference sequence). The CDR3 loop is CSATLRGRAFNEQFF. As DNA, the CDR3 is TGCAGTGCTACCCTTCGCGGGAGGGCTTTCAATGAGCAGTTCTTC.

This clonotype came up a few times. The rearrangement uses TRBV19 and TRBJ2-1; TRBD2 matches at 9 bases. The ends lost 5 bases at V and 5 bases at J; junction bases unmatched: 10. Per the germline V gene, CDR1 is LNHDA and CDR2 is SQIVND (reference sequence). CDR3 length: 16 residues. DNA for the CDR3: TGTGCCAGTAGTTCTAATAGCGGGAGACCAAACAATGAGCAGTTCTTC. This translates into CASSSNSGRPNNEQFF.

This chain connects TRBV7-6 to TRBJ2-5; a possible D gene is TRBD2 (5 bases). The CDR3 sequence is 13 residues long. The V and J ends lost 4 bases and 5 bases respectively, with 11 bases between them. CDR1 and CDR2 (germline): SGHVS, FNYEAQ. CDR3 bases: TGTGCCAGCAGCTCGCGGGCAGGCGAGACCCAGTACTTC. This encodes CASSSRAGETQYF.

This clonotype has just a few counts. V usage is TRBV19 and J usage is TRBJ1-4; 11 bases fit TRBD1. This CDR3 comprises 17 residues. Trimming at V came to 7 bases and at J to 6 bases, leaving 13 bases not matched to a gene. Germline values: CDR1 LNHDA, CDR2 SQIVND (reference sequence). The CDR3 reads CASTRGPSGQGDEKLFF. The CDR3 nucleotides are TGTGCCAGTACCAGGGGTCCTTCGGGACAGGGGGATGAAAAACTGTTTTTT.

To note about this clonotype: Given a much more abundant clone one base away, this may be a read error. The genes are TRBV2 and TRBJ2-3; either TRBD1 or TRBD2 may fit D (5 bases each). CDR1 and CDR2 from the germline V gene are SNHLY and FYNNEI. CDR3 size: 15 residues. The V and J ends lost 3 bases and 1 base respectively, with 11 bases between them. Written as DNA, the CDR3 is TGTGCCAGCAGTGACCGAGGGGTAGGCACAGATACGCAGTATTTT. Protein: CASSDRGVGTDTQYF.

This clonotype was counted only a few times. The chain combines TRBV11-2 with TRBJ2-7, with a weak D call TRBD1 (6 bases). Deletions cut 3 bases from V and 3 bases from J, with 24 bases between. Germline V CDR1 and CDR2: SGHAT, FQNNGV. The CDR3 sequence is 18 residues long. The CDR3 region is CASSFKSPQQGFVYEQYF. DNA for the CDR3: TGTGCCAGCAGCTTTAAGTCACCCCAACAGGGTTTTGTCTACGAGCAGTACTTC.

The chain is built from TRBV7-6 and TRBJ1-6; no clear D gene. CDR3 length: 13 residues. Germline V gene sequence: CDR1 SGHVS, CDR2 FNYEAQ. Trimming left V 6 bases short and J 7 bases short, with 10 bases between. The CDR3 sequence is CASSATGNSPLHF. The CDR3 nucleotides read TGTGCCAGCAGTGCCACTGGGAATTCACCCCTCCACTTT.

The sample holds many counts of this clonotype. This rearrangement joins TRBV20-1 to TRBJ1-5; 7 bases are a match to TRBD1. The germline CDR1 and CDR2 sequences are DFQATT and SNEGSKA (reference sequence). This CDR3 spans 15 amino acids. V gave up 6 bases and J gave up 3 bases; unmatched junction bases: 11. Here the CDR3 reads CSAQRQGLTNQPQHF. CDR3 coding DNA: TGCAGTGCCCAGAGACAGGGATTGACCAATCAGCCCCAGCATTTT.

This clonotype was observed at least ten times. The chain has TRBV15 and TRBJ1-1; D perhaps matches TRBD1 (5 bases). V was clipped by 7 bases and J by 0 bases, with 9 bases between them. Looked up from germline, CDR1 is LNHNV and CDR2 is YYDKDF (reference sequence). This CDR3 spans 13 amino acids. The CDR3 nucleotides read TGTGCCACCAAGGCGACAGTGAACACTGAAGCTTTCTTT. The encoded protein is CATKATVNTEAFF.

This chain links TRBV9 with TRBJ2-5; D is tentatively TRBD1 or TRBD2 (5 bases each). Germline CDR1 and CDR2: SGDLS and YYNGEE. V gave up 6 bases and J gave up 7 bases, with 25 bases separating them. The CDR3 is 16 amino acids. The CDR3 protein is CASKGSAGAKKGTQYF. CDR3 sequence (DNA): TGTGCCAGCAAGGGTTCAGCCGGGGCGAAAAAAGGGACCCAGTACTTC.

This clonotype came up once. The genes are TRBV4-2 and TRBJ1-1; tentative D call: TRBD1 (5 bases). Germline V gene data show CDR1 as LGHNA and CDR2 as YNFKEQ. The CDR3 consists of 14 residues. V lost 1 base and J 4 bases, leaving 10 bases between the germline ends. The CDR3 DNA reads as TGTGCCAGCAGCCAAGTGCAGGGTGTCACTGAAGCTTTCTTT. It encodes CASSQVQGVTEAFF.

This clonotype was counted once. Germline and junction disagree at one end, which may indicate a read error. The CDR3 DNA reads TGTGCCACCAGCAGGGAGACAGCTGTCTTC. The encoded protein is CATSRETAVF. V is TRBV15 and J is TRBJ1-2; possibly TRBD1 for D (5 bases). This CDR3 is built from 10 residues. Germline V gene sequence: CDR1 LNHNV, CDR2 YYDKDF (reference sequence).

This clonotype was seen more than once but under ten times. The chain is built from TRBV20-1 and TRBJ1-1; D unclear. The germline V gene has CDR1 DFQATT and CDR2 SNEGSKA (reference sequence). The CDR3 is 14 amino acids. Trimming removed 5 bases at V and 0 bases at J, with 13 bases between. The CDR3 region has the DNA TGCAGTGCTCCAAGGCTGGGCCTGAACACTGAAGCTTTCTTT. Its translation is CSAPRLGLNTEAFF.

V is TRBV29-1 and J is TRBJ1-2; D is perhaps TRBD1 (5 bases). CDR1 is SQVTM and CDR2 is ANQGSEA in the germline V gene. CDR3 size: 10 residues. V lost 4 bases, J lost 6 bases, and 6 bases lay in between. The CDR3 spells CSVGRDGYTF. CDR3 DNA sequence: TGCAGCGTTGGCAGGGATGGCTACACCTTC.

The chain couples TRBV5-6 to TRBJ1-1, with D perhaps matching TRBD1 (6 bases). This CDR3 has 16 amino acids. In germline, CDR1 is SGHDT, CDR2 YYEEEE. The germline V and J ends were trimmed by 1 base and 5 bases, with 18 bases remaining between them. The CDR3 DNA follows: TGTGCCAGCAGCTTGTTAGGGGACACTAAATCAACTGAAGCTTTCTTT. It codes for CASSLLGDTKSTEAFF.

This clonotype was observed at least ten times. V gene TRBV29-1 combines with J gene TRBJ2-3; D is perhaps TRBD1 or TRBD2 (5 bases each). The V and J ends lost 7 bases and 5 bases respectively, with 16 bases between them. There are 13 residues in the CDR3. The germline gives CDR1 SQVTM, CDR2 ANQGSEA. CDR3 region: CSARDPEIDTQYF. DNA for the CDR3: TGCAGCGCGAGGGACCCAGAGATAGATACGCAGTATTTT.

This chain links TRBV6-1 with TRBJ2-7, with D uncertain. With 2 bases removed from V and 6 bases from J, the gap between germline ends came to 5 bases. This CDR3 has 11 amino acids. Germline loops: CDR1 MNHNS, CDR2 SASEGT. CDR3 residues: CASSEWGEQYV. For the CDR3, the DNA is TGTGCCAGCAGTGAATGGGGCGAGCAGTACGTC.

This clonotype has only a few counts. The CDR3 DNA follows: TGTGCCAGCAGTCAAAACAGGGGGGAGTTTGTTGGCTACACCTTC. Translation gives CASSQNRGEFVGYTF. V usage is TRBV6-1 and J usage is TRBJ1-2, with 8 nucleotides matching TRBD1. CDR3 size: 15 residues. From germline, CDR1 is MNHNS and CDR2 SASEGT. J was trimmed by 7 bases and V by 5 bases; bases with no gene match: 12.

This clonotype turned up a few times. The chain carries TRBV9 and TRBJ1-6; D is possibly TRBD1 (6 bases). Trimming stripped 1 base from V and 6 bases from J, with 11 bases between. This CDR3 contains 15 residues. The germline gives CDR1 SGDLS, CDR2 YYNGEE. The CDR3 loop reads CASSVTGSPNSPLHF. DNA for the CDR3: TGTGCCAGCAGCGTAACAGGGTCCCCTAATTCACCCCTCCACTTT.

This chain links TRBV7-6 with TRBJ1-1; D gene uncertain. Germline V gene lookup returns CDR1 SGHVS and CDR2 FNYEAQ. V lost 1 base and J 7 bases, leaving 10 bases between the germline ends. The CDR3 length is 13 residues. CDR3 sequence (DNA): TGTGCCAGCAGCTTAGTTCTTGGAGATGAAGCTTTCTTT. Translation gives CASSLVLGDEAFF.

This clonotype was counted between two and nine times. The chain has TRBV10-3 and TRBJ2-7, with 7 positions matching TRBD1. The CDR3 extends over 14 amino acids. Per the germline V gene, CDR1 is ENHRY and CDR2 is SYGVKD. The V gene end was trimmed by 10 bases and the J gene end by 4 bases; junction bases not matched to a gene: 13. DNA for the CDR3: TGTGCCACCACCGACAGGGTCCCCACATACGAGCAGTACTTC. Encoded protein: CATTDRVPTYEQYF.

This clonotype came up many times. This chain connects TRBV29-1 to TRBJ2-3; maybe TRBD2 (5 bases). V was pared by 1 base and J by 0 bases, with 5 bases between. CDR1 and CDR2 (germline): SQVTM, ANQGSEA. This CDR3 is built from 13 residues. CDR3 protein: CSVEGTSTDTQYF. The CDR3 DNA sequence: TGCAGCGTTGAAGGGACTAGCACAGATACGCAGTATTTT.

The sample holds a few counts of this clonotype. A single base separates this from a much larger clone, so it may be a read error. The rearrangement uses TRBV7-9 and TRBJ2-7; D unclear. The CDR3 runs 13 residues. Trimming stripped 5 bases from V and 2 bases from J, with 10 bases between. In germline, CDR1 is SEHNR, CDR2 FQNEAQ (reference sequence). The CDR3 reads CASSPDWAYEQYF. CDR3 coding DNA: TGTGCCAGCAGCCCCGACTGGGCCTACGAGCAGTACTTC.

This clonotype was counted ten times or more. The chain uses TRBV9 and TRBJ2-2; D uncertain. The CDR3 extends over 12 amino acids. CDR1 is SGDLS and CDR2 is YYNGEE in the germline V gene. The V gene lost 4 bases and the J gene lost 3 bases, with 4 bases spanning the gap. As DNA, the CDR3 is TGTGCCAGCAGCACACACACCGGGGAGCTGTTTTTT. Translated, it gives CASSTHTGELFF.

This clonotype has just a few counts. This may be a read error, as it is one base from a much larger clone. This sequence joins TRBV29-1 and TRBJ1-1, with D unresolved. V was cut by 1 base and J by 4 bases, with 7 bases left in between. CDR3 length: 12 residues. Per germline, CDR1 SQVTM and CDR2 ANQGSEA. In nucleotides, the CDR3 is TGCAGCGTTGAAGGGGAGAGCACTGAAGCTTTCTTT. Translating gives CSVEGESTEAFF.